This passage covers 23 T cell receptor beta chains from one sample sequenced in a study of blood T cell repertoires in COVID-19 (dated by TCRdb to 2020 to 2021). Libraries came from the immunoSEQ multiplex PCR assay. What TCRdb holds here is the immuneACCESS table cut down to in-frame rearrangements. Part of the clones is not present; checked against another copy, under half of the missing clones reflect an unresolved V gene, and the others are unexplained. The sample profile shows 180,000 or so clones; about 85% of them were found once. The top ten clones comprise 6.5% to 9% of the sample. The sample was peripheral blood. Receptors were obtained from a woman aged 60 to 75 with acute or convalescent COVID-19.

The rearrangement joins TRBV5-1 to TRBJ2-2; TRBD2 might be the D (6 bases). The CDR3 runs 15 residues. V was clipped by 4 bases and J by 1 base, with 11 bases between them. Looked up from germline, CDR1 is SGHRS and CDR2 is YFSETQ. The DNA for the CDR3 is TGCGCCAGCAGCCTGGGGGACTGGAACACCGGGGAGCTGTTTTTT. Its translation: CASSLGDWNTGELFF.

This clone was seen once. The rearrangement links TRBV2 to TRBJ2-2; 9 bases map to TRBD2. The CDR3 length is 15 residues. Losses at the gene ends were 3 bases for V and 6 bases for J; bases not matched to a gene: 5. Germline CDR1 reads SNHLY; CDR2 reads FYNNEI. In DNA form, the CDR3 reads TGTGCCAGCAGTGAGGTAGCGGGAGAAGCCGGGGAGCTGTTTTTT. Translated: CASSEVAGEAGELFF.

This rearrangement joins TRBV5-1 to TRBJ2-1, with 8 bases identical to TRBD1. Germline-derived CDR1 and CDR2 are SGHRS and YFSETQ. The V and J ends lost 4 bases and 0 bases, in that order; junction bases with no gene match: 6. The CDR3 covers 16 residues. The CDR3 DNA follows: TGCGCCAGCAGCCCCTCCGGACAGGGCTCCTACAATGAGCAGTTCTTC. It translates to CASSPSGQGSYNEQFF. The entire variable domain, with the rest obtained from reference TRBV5-1 and TRBJ2-1, is as follows: KAGVTQTPRYLIKTRGQQVTLSCSPISGHRSVSWYQQTPGQGLQFLFEYFSETQRNKGNFPGRFSGRQFSNSRSEMNVSTLELGDSALYLCASSPSGQGSYNEQFFGPGTRLTVL.

This clone was seen a few times. The chain joins TRBV5-6 to TRBJ1-6; D gene ambiguous. Between the trimmed V and J ends, which lost 6 bases and 16 bases, there was a span of 5 bases. The germline gives CDR1 SGHDT, CDR2 YYEEEE. The CDR3 runs 8 residues. In nucleotides, the CDR3 is TGTGCCAGCACCCCGCTCCACTTT. Translated, it gives CASTPLHF.

The chain is built from TRBV12-5 and TRBJ1-4, with D uncertain. V was clipped by 5 bases and J by 6 bases, with 7 bases between them. The germline V gene encodes CDR1 LGHNT and CDR2 FRNRAP. The CDR3 contains 12 residues. The CDR3 loop reads CASGPTDEKLFF. In DNA form, the CDR3 reads TGTGCTAGTGGTCCTACCGATGAAAAACTGTTTTTT.

A few counts support this clone. V is TRBV12-3 or TRBV12-4 and J is TRBJ1-2; 8 positions match TRBD1. Unmatched junction bases numbered 9, after V lost 7 bases and J lost 8 bases. The CDR3 length is 13 residues. CDR3 in DNA: TGTGCCAGCACACTCCTCAGGGGGCTCGGCTACACCTTC. This translates into CASTLLRGLGYTF.

This chain connects TRBV10-3 to TRBJ2-2; 10 nucleotides line up with TRBD2. The germline CDR1 and CDR2 sequences are ENHRY and SYGVKD. V gave up 7 bases and J gave up 4 bases; unmatched junction bases: 6. The CDR3 covers 15 residues. CDR3 residues: CAIKGAGGSTGELFF. CDR3 nucleotides: TGTGCCATCAAAGGAGCGGGAGGGTCCACCGGGGAGCTGTTTTTT.

This chain links TRBV4-1 with TRBJ2-6; D unresolved. The CDR3 consists of 18 residues. The ends were cut back, 1 base at V and 0 bases at J, with 13 bases in the middle. Germline loops: CDR1 MGHRA, CDR2 YSYEKL. The CDR3, as DNA: TGCGCCAGCAGCCAAGTAGTCCCCAGAGGCTCTGGGGCCAACGTCCTGACTTTC. It translates to CASSQVVPRGSGANVLTF.

This rearrangement joins TRBV18 to TRBJ1-6; TRBD1 agrees at 9 bases. CDR3 length: 15 residues. Trimming at V came to 4 bases and at J to 7 bases, leaving 5 bases not matched to a gene. CDR1 is KGHSH, CDR2 LQKENI, per germline. The CDR3: CASSRGTGRNSPLHF. DNA for the CDR3: TGTGCCAGCTCACGCGGGACAGGGAGGAATTCACCCCTCCACTTT.

The count of this clone is one. This chain connects TRBV5-4 to TRBJ2-1; the match to TRBD2 covers 8 bases. This CDR3 comprises 14 residues. Germline assignment: CDR1 SGHNT and CDR2 YYREEE (reference sequence). After removal of 4 bases from V and 5 bases from J, the junction contained 5 bases not matched to a gene. As DNA, the CDR3 is TGTGCCAGCAGCACTACTAGCGGAGACAATGAGCAGTTCTTC. Translation: CASSTTSGDNEQFF.

The chain combines TRBV29-1 with TRBJ2-1, with D maybe TRBD2 (6 bases). Germline lookup yields CDR1 SQVTM and CDR2 ANQGSEA. The germline V and J ends were trimmed by 4 bases and 3 bases, with 10 bases remaining between them. The CDR3 has 13 residues. CDR3 in amino acids: CSVGGLDYNEQFF. DNA for the CDR3: TGCAGCGTTGGGGGACTTGACTACAATGAGCAGTTCTTC.

The chain recombines TRBV30 with TRBJ1-4; D may be TRBD1 (6 bases). Germline CDR1 and CDR2: GTSNPN and SVGIG (reference sequence). Trimming took 0 bases from V and 4 from J, leaving 12 bases between them. The CDR3 is 15 amino acids. The CDR3 here is CAWSVSGTLNEKLFF. Written as DNA, the CDR3 is TGTGCCTGGAGTGTTTCAGGGACACTTAATGAAAAACTGTTTTTT.

V is TRBV6-5 and J is TRBJ1-6; D may be TRBD1 (6 bases). Germline V gene lookup returns CDR1 MNHEY and CDR2 SVGAGI. The CDR3 covers 13 residues. The V end lost 6 bases, the J end lost 10 bases, and 13 bases lay between the germline ends. The CDR3 region is CASSRGRGSPLHF. The DNA for the CDR3 is TGTGCCAGCAGCAGGGGCAGAGGGTCACCCCTCCACTTT.

A single count supports this clone. The V gene is TRBV2, the J gene TRBJ1-4; D not resolved. The length of the CDR3 is 12 residues. Trimming shortened V by 7 bases and J by 3 bases, and 6 bases separated the two germline ends. Germline V gives CDR1 SNHLY, CDR2 FYNNEI. CDR3 nucleotide sequence: TGTGCCAGCAATCCCGCTAATGAAAAACTGTTTTTT. Encoded protein: CASNPANEKLFF.

About this clone itself: The sample carries other DNA sequences with the same CDR3. In DNA, the CDR3 is TGCAGTGCTGGACAGGGGGGCTACACCTTC. This encodes CSAGQGGYTF. This chain connects TRBV20-1 to TRBJ1-2; 9 nucleotides align to TRBD1. V dropped 5 bases and J dropped 8; count of bases not matched to a gene: 0. CDR1 is DFQATT, CDR2 SNEGSKA, per germline (reference sequence). CDR3 length equals 10 residues.

In this sample, this clone turned up once. V and J are TRBV5-1 and TRBJ2-1; 11 bases map to TRBD2. This CDR3 has 14 amino acids. Germline trimming cut 4 bases from V and 13 bases from J; bases unmatched to any gene: 10. Germline V CDR1 and CDR2: SGHRS, YFSETQ. CDR3 coding DNA: TGCGCCAGCAGCCCTTCTAGCGGGAGGCCCCTTCAGTTCTTC. This translates into CASSPSSGRPLQFF.

The chain recombines TRBV14 with TRBJ1-1; D unclear. The germline V and J ends were trimmed by 1 base and 6 bases, with 9 bases remaining between them. This CDR3 comprises 13 residues. CDR1 SGHDN and CDR2 FVKESK come from the germline V gene. The CDR3 DNA follows: TGTGCCAGCAGCCAAGTCGAACAGTCTGAAGCTTTCTTT. It specifies CASSQVEQSEAFF.

This clone was picked up one time. The J gene is TRBJ1-5, the V gene TRBV28; 9 bases agree with TRBD1. The CDR3 extends over 16 amino acids. Germline CDR1 MDHEN, CDR2 SYDVKM. Trimming removed 5 bases from V and 7 bases from J; junction bases left unmatched: 12. The CDR3 nucleotides are TGTGCCAGCAGTCCTCGGGGACAGGGAACATTGCAGCCCCAGCATTTT. This encodes CASSPRGQGTLQPQHF.

The CDR3 reads CASIVSGLTSWYNEQFF. CDR3 nucleotides: TGTGCCAGCATAGTTTCGGGGTTGACTAGCTGGTACAATGAGCAGTTCTTC. V is TRBV6-4 and J is TRBJ2-1; TRBD2 agrees at 7 bases. With 7 bases clipped from V and 4 bases from J, the junction kept 16 bases outside the gene matches. The CDR3 totals 17 residues. Germline V gives CDR1 MRHNA, CDR2 SNTAGT.

This clone has a single count. The chain combines TRBV28 with TRBJ2-1; TRBD2 agrees at 13 bases. The trim removed 3 bases at V and 2 bases at J, leaving 13 bases unmatched. Germline values: CDR1 MDHEN, CDR2 SYDVKM. The CDR3 is 20 amino acids. Here the CDR3 DNA reads TGTGCCAGCAGTTTCCCGTTACTAGCGGGAGGGCCGTATACCTACAATGAGCAGTTCTTC. It codes for CASSFPLLAGGPYTYNEQFF.

This clone has just a few counts. CDR3 region: CASSLVGSGSREQPQHF. The CDR3 bases are TGTGCCAGCAGCTTGGTTGGATCCGGGTCCCGGGAGCAGCCCCAGCATTTT. The chain has TRBV7-9 and TRBJ1-5; D not certain. Germline V gene lookup returns CDR1 SEHNR and CDR2 FQNEAQ (reference sequence). This CDR3 has 17 amino acids. V was shortened by 3 bases and J by 7 bases, with 22 bases between the two germline ends.

This chain connects TRBV30 to TRBJ1-1; D unresolved. This CDR3 contains 11 residues. From germline, CDR1 is GTSNPN and CDR2 SVGIG (reference sequence). Trimming took 2 bases from V and 5 from J, leaving 6 bases between them. As DNA, the CDR3 is TGTGCCTGGAGTTCCCTAACTGAAGCTTTCTTT. As protein: CAWSSLTEAFF. The full variable domain, completed using reference TRBV30 and TRBJ1-1, is SQTIHQWPATLVQPVGSPLSLECTVEGTSNPNLYWYRQAAGRGLQLLFYSVGIGQISSEVPQNLSASRPQDRQFILSSKKLLLSDSGFYLCAWSSLTEAFFGQGTRLTVV.

The chain links TRBV9 to TRBJ1-1; TRBD1 is a possible D gene (5 bases). Trimming removed 4 bases from V and 1 base from J, with 14 bases in between. Germline CDR1 SGDLS, CDR2 YYNGEE. The CDR3 covers 15 residues. The CDR3 DNA follows: TGTGCCAGCAGCCTCTCGGGGGGGAAGAACACTGAAGCTTTCTTT. Translated, it gives CASSLSGGKNTEAFF.